This T cell receptor (beta chain) was found in a study of technical replicates of blood from a few donors. Germline-derived CDR1 and CDR2 are LGHNA and YSLEER. CDR3 length equals 17 residues. The V end lost 0 bases, the J end lost 8 bases, and 22 bases lay between the germline ends. Repertoires were generated with immunoSEQ multiplex PCR, while TCRdb's copy carries only in-frame clones and drops some. The sample contains tens of thousands of clones, over 85% of which appear only once. This chain links TRBV4-3 with TRBJ1-2; D might be TRBD1 (5 bases). The source is a human donor in good health. Sample: T cells isolated from PBMCs. The chain's CDR3 is CASSQDGLIGQIKGYTF. The CDR3 DNA sequence: TGCGCCAGCAGCCAAGATGGTTTAATAGGACAAATTAAGGGCTACACCTTC.